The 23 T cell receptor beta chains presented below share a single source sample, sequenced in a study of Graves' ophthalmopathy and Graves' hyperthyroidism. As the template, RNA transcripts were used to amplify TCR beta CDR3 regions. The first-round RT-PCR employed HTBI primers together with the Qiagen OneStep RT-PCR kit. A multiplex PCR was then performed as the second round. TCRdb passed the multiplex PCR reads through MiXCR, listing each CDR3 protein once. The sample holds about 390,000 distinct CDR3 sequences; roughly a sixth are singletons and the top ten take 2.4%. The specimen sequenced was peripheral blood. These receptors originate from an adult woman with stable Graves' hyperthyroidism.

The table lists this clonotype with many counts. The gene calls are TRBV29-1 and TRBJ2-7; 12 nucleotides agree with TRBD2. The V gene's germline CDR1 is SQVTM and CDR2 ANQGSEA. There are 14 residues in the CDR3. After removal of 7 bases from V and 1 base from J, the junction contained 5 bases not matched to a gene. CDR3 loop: CSGLGLAGSYEQYF. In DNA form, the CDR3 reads TGCAGCGGCCTAGGACTAGCGGGATCCTACGAGCAGTACTTC.

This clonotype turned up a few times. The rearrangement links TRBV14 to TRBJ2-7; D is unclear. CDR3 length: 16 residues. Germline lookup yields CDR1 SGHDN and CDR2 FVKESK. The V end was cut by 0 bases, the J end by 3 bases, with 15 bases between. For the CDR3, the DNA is TGTGCCAGCAGCCAAGATCGAGGTACTAAAATCTACGAGCAGTACTTC. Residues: CASSQDRGTKIYEQYF.

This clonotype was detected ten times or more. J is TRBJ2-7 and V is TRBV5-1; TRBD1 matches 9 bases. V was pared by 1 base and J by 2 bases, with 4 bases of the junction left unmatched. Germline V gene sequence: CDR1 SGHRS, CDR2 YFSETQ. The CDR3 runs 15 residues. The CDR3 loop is CASSLLGQGAYEQYF. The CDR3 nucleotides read TGCGCCAGCAGCTTGTTGGGACAGGGTGCCTACGAGCAGTACTTC.

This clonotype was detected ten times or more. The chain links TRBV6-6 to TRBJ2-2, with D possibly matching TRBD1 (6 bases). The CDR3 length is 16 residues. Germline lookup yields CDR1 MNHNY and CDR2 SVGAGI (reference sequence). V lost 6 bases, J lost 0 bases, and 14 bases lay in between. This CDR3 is CASRTTGPSNTGELFF. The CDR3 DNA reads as TGTGCCAGCAGAACCACAGGGCCATCGAACACCGGGGAGCTGTTTTTT.

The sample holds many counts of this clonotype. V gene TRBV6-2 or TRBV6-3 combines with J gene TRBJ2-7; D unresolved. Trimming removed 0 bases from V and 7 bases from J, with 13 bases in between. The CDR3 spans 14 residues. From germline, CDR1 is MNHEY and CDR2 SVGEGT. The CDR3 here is CASSYSGPAGEQYF. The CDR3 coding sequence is TGTGCCAGCAGTTACTCAGGGCCCGCTGGGGAGCAGTACTTC.

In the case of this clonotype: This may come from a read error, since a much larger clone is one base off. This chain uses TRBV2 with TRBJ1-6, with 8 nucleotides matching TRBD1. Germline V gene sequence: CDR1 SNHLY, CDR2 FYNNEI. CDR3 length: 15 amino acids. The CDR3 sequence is CASSEMRQGNSHLHF. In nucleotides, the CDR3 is TGTGCCAGCAGTGAAATGCGACAGGGGAATTCACACCTCCACTTT.

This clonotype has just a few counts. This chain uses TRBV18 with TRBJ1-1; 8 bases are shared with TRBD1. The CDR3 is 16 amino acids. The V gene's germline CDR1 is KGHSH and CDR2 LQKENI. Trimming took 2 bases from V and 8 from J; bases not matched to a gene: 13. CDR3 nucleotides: TGTGCCAGCTCACCAAGGACAGGGATAGCGATATCGGAAGCTTTCTTT. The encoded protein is CASSPRTGIAISEAFF.

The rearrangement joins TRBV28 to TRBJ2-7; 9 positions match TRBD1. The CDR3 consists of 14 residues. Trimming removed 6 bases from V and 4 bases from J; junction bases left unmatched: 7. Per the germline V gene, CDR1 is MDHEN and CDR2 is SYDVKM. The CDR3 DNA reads TGTGCCAGCAGACCGACAGGGGGAGAGTACGAGCAGTACTTC. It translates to CASRPTGGEYEQYF.

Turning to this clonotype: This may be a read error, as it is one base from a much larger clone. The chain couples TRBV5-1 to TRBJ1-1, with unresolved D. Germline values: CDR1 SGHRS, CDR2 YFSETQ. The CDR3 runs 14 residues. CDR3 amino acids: CAISLALGSTEAFF. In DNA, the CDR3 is TGCGCCATCAGCTTGGCCCTGGGGAGCACTGAAGCTTTCTTT.

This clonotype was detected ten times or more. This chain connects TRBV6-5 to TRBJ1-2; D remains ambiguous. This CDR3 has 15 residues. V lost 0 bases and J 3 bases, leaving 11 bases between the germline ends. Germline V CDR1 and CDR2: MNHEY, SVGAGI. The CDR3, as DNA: TGTGCCAGCAGTTACTCGGCAGAAATATACTATGGCTACACCTTC. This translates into CASSYSAEIYYGYTF.

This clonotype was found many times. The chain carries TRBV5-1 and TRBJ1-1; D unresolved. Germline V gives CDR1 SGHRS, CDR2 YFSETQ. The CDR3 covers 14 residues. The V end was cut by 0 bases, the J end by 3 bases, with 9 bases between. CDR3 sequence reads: CASSLELGHTEAFF. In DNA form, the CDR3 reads TGCGCCAGCAGCTTGGAGTTGGGTCACACTGAAGCTTTCTTT.

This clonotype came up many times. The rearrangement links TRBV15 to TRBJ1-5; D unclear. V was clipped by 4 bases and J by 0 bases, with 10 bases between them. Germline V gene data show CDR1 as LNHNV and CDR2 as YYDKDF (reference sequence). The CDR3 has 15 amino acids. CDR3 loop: CATSTQAYSNQPQHF. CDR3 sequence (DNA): TGTGCCACCAGCACCCAGGCATATAGCAATCAGCCCCAGCATTTT.

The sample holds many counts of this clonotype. The CDR3 spells CASSVRESTSSYEQYF. CDR3 DNA sequence: TGCGCCAGCAGCGTCAGGGAAAGTACCTCTTCCTACGAGCAGTACTTC. The V and J genes are TRBV4-1 and TRBJ2-7, with D maybe TRBD1 (5 bases). The V gene's germline CDR1 is MGHRA and CDR2 YSYEKL. Trimming removed 5 bases from V and 1 base from J, with 18 bases in between. The CDR3 is 16 amino acids.

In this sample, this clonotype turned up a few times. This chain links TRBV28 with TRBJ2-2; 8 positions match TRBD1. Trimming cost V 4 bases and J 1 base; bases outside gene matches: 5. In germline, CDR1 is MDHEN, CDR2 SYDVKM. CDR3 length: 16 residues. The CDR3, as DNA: TGTGCCAGCAGTTCCCACAGGGGGGAGAACACCGGGGAGCTGTTTTTT. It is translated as CASSSHRGENTGELFF.

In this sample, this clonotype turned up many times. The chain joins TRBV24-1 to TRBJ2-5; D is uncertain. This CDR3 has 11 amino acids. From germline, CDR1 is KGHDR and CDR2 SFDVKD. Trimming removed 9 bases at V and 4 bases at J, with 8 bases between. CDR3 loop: CATGVRETQYF. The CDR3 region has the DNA TGTGCCACCGGTGTTCGAGAGACCCAGTACTTC.

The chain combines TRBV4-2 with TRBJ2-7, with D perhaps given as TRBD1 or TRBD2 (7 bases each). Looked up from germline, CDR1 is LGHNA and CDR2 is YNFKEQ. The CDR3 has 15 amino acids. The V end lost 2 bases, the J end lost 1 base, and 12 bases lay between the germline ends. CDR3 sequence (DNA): TGTGCCAGCAGCCAACGACAGGGAGGGTCCTACGAGCAGTACTTC. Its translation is CASSQRQGGSYEQYF.

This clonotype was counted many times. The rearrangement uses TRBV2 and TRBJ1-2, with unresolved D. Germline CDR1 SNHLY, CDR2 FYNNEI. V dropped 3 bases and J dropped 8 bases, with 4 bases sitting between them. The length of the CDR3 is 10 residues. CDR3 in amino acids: CASSDWGYTF. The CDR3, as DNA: TGTGCCAGCAGTGACTGGGGCTACACCTTC.

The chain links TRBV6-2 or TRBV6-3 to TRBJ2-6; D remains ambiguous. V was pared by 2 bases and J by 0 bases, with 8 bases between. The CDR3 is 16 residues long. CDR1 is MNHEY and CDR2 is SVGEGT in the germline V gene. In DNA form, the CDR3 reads TGTGCCAGCAGTTACCTCGGGCCCTCTGGGGCCAACGTCCTGACTTTC. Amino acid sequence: CASSYLGPSGANVLTF.

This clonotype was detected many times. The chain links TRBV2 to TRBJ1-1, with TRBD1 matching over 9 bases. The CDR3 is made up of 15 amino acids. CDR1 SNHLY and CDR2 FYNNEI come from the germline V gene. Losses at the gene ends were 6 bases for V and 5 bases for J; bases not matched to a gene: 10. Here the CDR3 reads CASREDRGWETEAFF. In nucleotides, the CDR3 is TGTGCCAGCAGGGAGGACAGGGGCTGGGAAACTGAAGCTTTCTTT.

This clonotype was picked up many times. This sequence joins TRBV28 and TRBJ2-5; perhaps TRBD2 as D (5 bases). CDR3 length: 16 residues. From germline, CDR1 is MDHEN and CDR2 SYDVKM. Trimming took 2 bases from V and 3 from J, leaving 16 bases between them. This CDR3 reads CASSLSLGLTEETQYF. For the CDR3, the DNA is TGTGCCAGCAGTTTAAGCTTAGGACTCACCGAAGAGACCCAGTACTTC.

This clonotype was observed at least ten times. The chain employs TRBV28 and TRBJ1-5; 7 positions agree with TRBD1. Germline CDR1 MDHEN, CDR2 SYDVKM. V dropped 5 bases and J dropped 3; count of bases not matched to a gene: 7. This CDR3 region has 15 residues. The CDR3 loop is CASSKSTGFNQPQHF. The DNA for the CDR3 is TGTGCCAGCAGTAAATCGACAGGGTTCAATCAGCCCCAGCATTTT. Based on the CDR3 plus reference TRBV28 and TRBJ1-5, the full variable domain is DVKVTQSSRYLVKRTGEKVFLECVQDMDHENMFWYRQDPGLGLRLIYFSYDVKMKEKGDIPEGYSVSREKKERFSLILESASTNQTSMYLCASSKSTGFNQPQHFGDGTRLSIL.

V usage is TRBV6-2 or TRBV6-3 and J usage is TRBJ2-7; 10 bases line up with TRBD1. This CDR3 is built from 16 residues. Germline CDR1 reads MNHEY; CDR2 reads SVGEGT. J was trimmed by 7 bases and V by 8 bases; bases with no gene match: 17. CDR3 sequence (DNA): TGTGCCAGCCTCCCTGGGACAGGGGCCCCCTACTTGGAGCAGTACTTC. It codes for CASLPGTGAPYLEQYF.

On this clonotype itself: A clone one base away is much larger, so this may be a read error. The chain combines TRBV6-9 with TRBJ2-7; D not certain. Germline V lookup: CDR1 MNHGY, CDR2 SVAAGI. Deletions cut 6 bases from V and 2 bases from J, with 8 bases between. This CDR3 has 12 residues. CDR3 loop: CASSWAPYEQYF. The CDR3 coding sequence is TGTGCCAGCAGCTGGGCCCCCTACGAGCAGTACTTC.